This TCR beta chain was identified in a study of T cell responses to AZD1222 COVID-19 vaccine. Repertoires were generated with immunoSEQ multiplex PCR, while TCRdb's copy carries only in-frame clones and drops some. The sample lists about 130,000 clones, around 94% occurring once. The J segment lost 0 bases and the V segment lost 1 base, leaving 1 base of the junction unmatched. There are 15 residues in the CDR3. Germline CDR1 reads LGHDT; CDR2 reads YNNKEL (reference sequence). This chain connects TRBV3-1 (or the pseudogene TRBV3-2) to TRBJ2-3; 7 bases are shared with TRBD2. The TCR sequence derives from an adult in good health. Specimen: peripheral blood, collected on day 0 of AZD1222 vaccination. CDR3: CASSQGLASTDTQYF. CDR3 bases: TGTGCCAGCAGCCAAGGACTAGCAAGCACAGATACGCAGTATTTT.